Shown below are 25 T cell receptor beta chains from a single sample sequenced in a study of CD8 T cells in ankylosing spondylitis. TCRdb ran MiXCR on the 5' RACE reads and lists one entry per CDR3 protein. The sample has about 220,000 distinct CDR3 sequences, 10% seen once; the top ten hold under 25%. Sequencing input: blood, either unsorted or a sorted T cell fraction (not recorded which). The receptors derive from a male donor with ankylosing spondylitis or in good health (not recorded which).

This clonotype was observed many times. The chain couples TRBV2 to TRBJ2-6, with 9 positions matching TRBD1. Germline assignment: CDR1 SNHLY and CDR2 FYNNEI. The V gene end was trimmed by 6 bases and the J gene end by 0 bases; junction bases not matched to a gene: 3. This CDR3 is built from 16 residues. The DNA of the CDR3 is TGTGCCAGCAGCGGACAGGGGAGCTCTGGGGCCAACGTCCTGACTTTC. Amino acid sequence: CASSGQGSSGANVLTF.

This rearrangement joins TRBV20-1 to TRBJ2-1; no firm D call. The CDR3 covers 13 residues. Germline V lookup: CDR1 DFQATT, CDR2 SNEGSKA (reference sequence). With 3 bases removed from V and 8 bases from J, the gap between germline ends came to 14 bases. The CDR3 DNA sequence: TGCAGTGCTAGTTCCCTCCTACACGATGAGCAGTTCTTC. Translated, it gives CSASSLLHDEQFF.

In regard to this clonotype: A much larger clone is a single base away; this may be a read error. In this CDR3 the conserved last residue, phenylalanine or tryptophan, is missing, so a read error is likely. This rearrangement joins TRBV24-1 to TRBJ2-3; D gene unclear. The CDR3 runs to 13 residues. From germline, CDR1 is KGHDR and CDR2 SFDVKD. The V end lost 1 base, the J end lost 5 bases, and 6 bases lay between the germline ends. CDR3 coding DNA: TGTGCCACCAGTGATTTACCTGGAGATACGCAGTATTAT. The encoded protein is CATSDLPGDTQYY.

Concerning this clonotype: This may come from a read error, since a much larger clone is one base off. The V and J genes are TRBV7-2 and TRBJ2-3, with no clear D. The CDR3 totals 14 residues. With 1 base removed from V and 4 bases from J, the gap between germline ends came to 9 bases. CDR1 is SGHTA, CDR2 FQGNSA, per germline. The chain's CDR3 is CASSLEGASDTQYF. The CDR3 DNA is TGTGCCAGCAGCTTAGAGGGCGCCTCAGATACGCAGTATTTT.

The chain has TRBV18 and TRBJ2-2; D not certain. V dropped 2 bases and J dropped 4 bases, with 11 bases sitting between them. There are 15 residues in the CDR3. Germline V gene data show CDR1 as KGHSH and CDR2 as LQKENI. CDR3 amino acids: CASSPVRIGTGELFF. The DNA of the CDR3 is TGTGCCAGCTCACCAGTCAGGATTGGCACCGGGGAGCTGTTTTTT.

The chain links TRBV28 to TRBJ2-7; D uncertain. Germline values: CDR1 MDHEN, CDR2 SYDVKM. V dropped 7 bases and J dropped 0 bases, with 16 bases sitting between them. This CDR3 comprises 15 residues. The CDR3 loop reads CASTNLPQISYEQYF. The DNA of the CDR3 is TGTGCCAGCACCAATCTCCCCCAGATCTCCTACGAGCAGTACTTC.

This clonotype was observed a handful of times. The chain uses TRBV7-8 and TRBJ2-7, with D perhaps matching TRBD1 or TRBD2 (5 bases each). This CDR3 has 12 amino acids. Germline V gene sequence: CDR1 SGHVS, CDR2 FQNEAQ. V was pared by 8 bases and J by 2 bases, with 10 bases between. This CDR3 is CASRDGTYEQYF. Here the CDR3 DNA reads TGTGCCAGCCGGGACGGCACCTACGAGCAGTACTTC.

The CDR3 bases are TGTGCCAGCAGCCAAGATCGGGCACCTAACTATGGCTACACCTTC. Translated: CASSQDRAPNYGYTF. The rearrangement uses TRBV3-1 and TRBJ1-2; D is undetermined. Between the trimmed V and J ends, which lost 0 bases and 0 bases, there was a span of 8 bases. CDR1 is LGHDT and CDR2 is YNNKEL in the germline V gene (reference sequence). This CDR3 spans 15 amino acids. Based on the CDR3 plus reference TRBV3-1 and TRBJ1-2, the full variable domain is DTAVSQTPKYLVTQMGNDKSIKCEQNLGHDTMYWYKQDSKKFLKIMFSYNNKELIINETVPNRFSPKSPDKAHLNLHINSLELGDSAVYFCASSQDRAPNYGYTFGSGTRLTVV.

This chain joins TRBV6-1 and TRBJ2-5; D is unresolved. Trimming removed 6 bases at V and 3 bases at J, with 14 bases between. The CDR3 totals 14 residues. Germline assignment: CDR1 MNHNS and CDR2 SASEGT. The CDR3 loop reads CASRQIGGEETQYF. The CDR3 nucleotides are TGTGCCAGCAGACAAATCGGTGGGGAAGAGACCCAGTACTTC.

The chain carries TRBV12-3 or TRBV12-4 and TRBJ2-5; possible D gene TRBD1, 6 bases. V was clipped by 1 base and J by 8 bases, with 14 bases between them. The CDR3 has 14 amino acids. CDR3 protein: CASSLGQAVDTQYF. DNA for the CDR3: TGTGCCAGCAGTTTAGGACAGGCGGTGGACACCCAGTACTTC.

This clonotype showed up many times. The genes are TRBV5-1 and TRBJ2-1; D ambiguous. V was cut by 3 bases and J by 6 bases, with 16 bases left in between. The germline CDR1 and CDR2 sequences are SGHRS and YFSETQ. This CDR3 has 15 residues. For the CDR3, the DNA is TGCGCCAGCAGCTGGGGAACCCGTACTCGCAATGAGCAGTTCTTC. Encoded protein: CASSWGTRTRNEQFF.

CDR3 sequence: CSAPPLGDYGYTF. CDR3 sequence (DNA): TGCAGTGCCCCCCCGCTGGGGGACTATGGCTACACCTTC. The genes are TRBV20-1 and TRBJ1-2; maybe TRBD1 (5 bases). V was pared by 6 bases and J by 3 bases, with 14 bases between. Germline CDR1 is DFQATT and CDR2 is SNEGSKA (reference sequence). This CDR3 is built from 13 residues.

This clonotype was observed many times. CDR3 amino acids: CASSLESSGVIGELFF. The DNA of the CDR3 is TGTGCCAGCAGCTTGGAGAGTAGCGGGGTGATCGGGGAGCTGTTTTTT. The chain couples TRBV5-6 to TRBJ2-2, with 8 bases aligning to TRBD2. Germline-derived CDR1 and CDR2 are SGHDT and YYEEEE. V lost 0 bases and J lost 7; bases outside the gene matches: 8. The CDR3 is 16 amino acids.

This clonotype has ten or more counts. The V and J genes are TRBV20-1 and TRBJ2-7; 7 bases agree with TRBD1. J gave up 5 bases and V 0 bases, and 10 bases lay outside the gene matches. This CDR3 region has 15 residues. Germline V gene sequence: CDR1 DFQATT, CDR2 SNEGSKA (reference sequence). CDR3 DNA sequence: TGCAGTGCTAGAGATCAGCGACAGGGCAGGGACGAGCAGTACTTC. Its translation is CSARDQRQGRDEQYF.

The sample holds many counts of this clonotype. This chain connects TRBV5-5 to TRBJ2-1; 8 nucleotides agree with TRBD1. CDR1 is SGHKS, CDR2 YYEKEE, per germline (reference sequence). This CDR3 has 15 residues. The J segment lost 8 bases and the V segment lost 4 bases, leaving 11 bases of the junction unmatched. CDR3 sequence: CASSGWTGIVDEQFF. The CDR3 nucleotides read TGTGCCAGCAGCGGATGGACAGGGATTGTCGATGAGCAGTTCTTC.

V is TRBV28 and J is TRBJ1-2, with 9 bases that match TRBD1. The germline V gene encodes CDR1 MDHEN and CDR2 SYDVKM. This CDR3 spans 15 amino acids. The J segment lost 2 bases and the V segment lost 6 bases, leaving 7 bases of the junction unmatched. CDR3 loop: CASSQTGGGNYGYTF. CDR3 nucleotide sequence: TGTGCCAGCAGCCAGACAGGGGGAGGGAACTATGGCTACACCTTC.

This clonotype occurred a few times. The chain couples TRBV9 to TRBJ2-7, with no clear D. The CDR3 covers 14 residues. Trimming left V 0 bases short and J 9 bases short, with 16 bases between. Germline V gives CDR1 SGDLS, CDR2 YYNGEE. CDR3 nucleotides: TGTGCCAGCAGCGTAGGGCCCTTAAACGGTGGGCAGTACTTC. As protein: CASSVGPLNGGQYF.

This clonotype was seen a handful of times. The genes are TRBV7-9 and TRBJ2-2; tentative D call: TRBD1 (6 bases). Trimming stripped 2 bases from V and 3 bases from J, with 13 bases between. The CDR3 is made up of 16 amino acids. Germline lookup yields CDR1 SEHNR and CDR2 FQNEAQ (reference sequence). CDR3 loop: CASSLPRAGDTGELFF. The CDR3 nucleotides read TGTGCCAGCAGCTTACCACGGGCAGGGGACACCGGGGAGCTGTTTTTT.

CDR3 residues: CASSPLAGGSNEQFF. CDR3 bases: TGTGCCAGCAGCCCGTTAGCGGGGGGAAGCAATGAGCAGTTCTTC. The chain has TRBV3-1 and TRBJ2-1; 10 positions agree with TRBD2. Trimming at V came to 4 bases and at J to 6 bases, leaving 6 bases not matched to a gene. The CDR3 runs to 15 residues. The germline CDR1 and CDR2 sequences are LGHDT and YNNKEL (reference sequence).

This clonotype has a handful of counts. V is TRBV5-4 and J is TRBJ2-1; a possible D gene is TRBD1 (7 bases). The V and J ends lost 3 bases and 5 bases respectively, with 15 bases between them. Looked up from germline, CDR1 is SGHNT and CDR2 is YYREEE (reference sequence). The CDR3 extends over 15 amino acids. CDR3 loop: CASSSGLQGDNEQFF. For the CDR3, the DNA is TGTGCCAGCAGCTCGGGACTTCAGGGGGACAATGAGCAGTTCTTC. The variable domain in full, completed from reference TRBV5-4 and TRBJ2-1, reads ETGVTQSPTHLIKTRGQQVTLRCSSQSGHNTVSWYQQALGQGPQFIFQYYREEENGRGNFPPRFSGLQFPNYSSELNVNALELDDSALYLCASSSGLQGDNEQFFGPGTRLTVL.

This clonotype was recorded many times. The J gene is TRBJ2-3, the V gene TRBV9; possibly TRBD2 for D (5 bases). V was pared by 0 bases and J by 2 bases, with 10 bases between. Per the germline V gene, CDR1 is SGDLS and CDR2 is YYNGEE. The CDR3 covers 15 residues. This chain's CDR3 is CASSVVGEVTDTQYF. DNA of the CDR3: TGTGCCAGCAGCGTAGTCGGGGAAGTCACAGATACGCAGTATTTT.

This clonotype has ten or more counts. The J gene is TRBJ2-1, the V gene TRBV12-3 or TRBV12-4; maybe TRBD2 (7 bases). The CDR3 consists of 12 residues. V dropped 9 bases and J dropped 8 bases, with 14 bases sitting between them. The CDR3 DNA is TGTGCCAGTGGGGGGGGCCCACATGAGCAGTTCTTC. It specifies CASGGGPHEQFF.

The chain has TRBV25-1 and TRBJ1-2; a possible D gene is TRBD1 (5 bases). Trimming took 3 bases from V and 1 from J, leaving 6 bases between them. CDR3 length equals 13 residues. Germline V gene data show CDR1 as MGHDK and CDR2 as SYGVNS. CDR3 nucleotide sequence: TGTGCCAGCAGTGAGGGGGATAACTATGGCTACACCTTC. This gives the protein CASSEGDNYGYTF.

There are many counts of this clonotype. The CDR3 DNA sequence: TGTGCCAGCACAGTTAATGGAGCAGGCAACTATGGCTACACCTTC. Protein sequence: CASTVNGAGNYGYTF. J is TRBJ1-2 and V is TRBV6-1, with D uncertain. CDR3 length: 15 residues. Germline values: CDR1 MNHNS, CDR2 SASEGT. Trimming pared 7 bases from V and 2 bases from J, leaving 17 bases between.

This clonotype has at least ten counts. The rearrangement links TRBV29-1 to TRBJ2-2; 9 positions agree with TRBD1. CDR1 SQVTM and CDR2 ANQGSEA come from the germline V gene. V lost 2 bases, J lost 1 base, and 5 bases stayed unmatched. The CDR3 spans 16 residues. CDR3 sequence: CSVEYATGGNTGELFF. The CDR3 DNA reads TGCAGCGTTGAATACGCGACAGGGGGGAACACCGGGGAGCTGTTTTTT.